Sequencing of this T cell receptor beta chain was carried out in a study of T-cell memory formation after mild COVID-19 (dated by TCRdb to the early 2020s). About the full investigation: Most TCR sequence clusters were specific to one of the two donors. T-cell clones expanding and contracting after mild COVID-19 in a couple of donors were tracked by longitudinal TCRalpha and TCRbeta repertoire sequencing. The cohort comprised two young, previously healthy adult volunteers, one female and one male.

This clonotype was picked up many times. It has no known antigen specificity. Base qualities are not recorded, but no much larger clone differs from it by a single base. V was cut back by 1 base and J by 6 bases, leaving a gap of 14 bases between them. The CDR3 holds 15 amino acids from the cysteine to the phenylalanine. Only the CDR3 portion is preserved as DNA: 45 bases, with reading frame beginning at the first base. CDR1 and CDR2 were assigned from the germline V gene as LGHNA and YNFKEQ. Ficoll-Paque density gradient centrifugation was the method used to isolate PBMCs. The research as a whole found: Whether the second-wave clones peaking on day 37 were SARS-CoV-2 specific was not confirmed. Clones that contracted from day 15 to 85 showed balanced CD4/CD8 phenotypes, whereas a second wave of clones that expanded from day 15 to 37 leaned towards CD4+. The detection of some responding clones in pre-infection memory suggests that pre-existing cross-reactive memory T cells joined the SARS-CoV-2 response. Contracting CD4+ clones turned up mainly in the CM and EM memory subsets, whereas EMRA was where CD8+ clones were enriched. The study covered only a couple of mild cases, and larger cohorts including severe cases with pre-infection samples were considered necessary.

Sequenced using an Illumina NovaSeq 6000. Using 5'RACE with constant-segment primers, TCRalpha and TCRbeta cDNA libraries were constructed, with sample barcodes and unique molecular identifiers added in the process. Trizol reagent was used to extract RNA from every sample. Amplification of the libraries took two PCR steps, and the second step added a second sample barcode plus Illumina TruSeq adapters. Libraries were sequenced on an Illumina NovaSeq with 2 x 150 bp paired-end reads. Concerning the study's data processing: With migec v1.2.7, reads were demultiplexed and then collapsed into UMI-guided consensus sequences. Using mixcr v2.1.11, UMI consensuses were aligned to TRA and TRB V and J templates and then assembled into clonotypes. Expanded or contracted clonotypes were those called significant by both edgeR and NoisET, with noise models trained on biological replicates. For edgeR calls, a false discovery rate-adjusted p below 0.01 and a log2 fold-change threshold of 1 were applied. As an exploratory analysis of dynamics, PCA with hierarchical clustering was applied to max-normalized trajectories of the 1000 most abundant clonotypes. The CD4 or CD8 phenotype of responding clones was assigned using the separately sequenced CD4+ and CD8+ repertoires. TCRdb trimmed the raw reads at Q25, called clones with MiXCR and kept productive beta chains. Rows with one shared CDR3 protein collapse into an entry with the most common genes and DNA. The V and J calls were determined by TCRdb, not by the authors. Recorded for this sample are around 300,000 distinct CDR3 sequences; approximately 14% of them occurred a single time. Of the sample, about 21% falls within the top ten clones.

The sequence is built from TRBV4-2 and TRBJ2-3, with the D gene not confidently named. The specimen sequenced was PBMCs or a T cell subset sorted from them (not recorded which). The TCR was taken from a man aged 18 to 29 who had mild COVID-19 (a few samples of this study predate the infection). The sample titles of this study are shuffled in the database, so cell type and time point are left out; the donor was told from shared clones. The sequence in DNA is TGTGCCAGCAGCCAAGGGACGTCTGTCCCGGATACGCAGTATTTT. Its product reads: CASSQGTSVPDTQYF.